These T cell receptor beta chains were read from a single sample in a study of blood T cell repertoires in COVID-19. Clones were read by immunoSEQ multiplex PCR, and TCRdb kept only the in-frame ones, dropping some. The table records around 400,000 clones, roughly 86% of them present only once. Sequences were obtained from peripheral blood. These receptors were taken from a woman between 25 and 40 years old with COVID-19, enrolled during active disease. The CDR3 runs from the conserved cysteine through the conserved F or W. A D gene is named only where the DNA matches it firmly. The size field is filled for only some rows; it gives once, few, many or a size class.

-,-,TRBJ2-7,TRBV11-2,16,TGTGCCAGCAGCTCCCAGCCGGGACACCCCTCCTACGAGCAGTACTTC,CASSSQPGHPSYEQYF
-,TRBD1,TRBJ2-7,TRBV12-5,16,TGTGCTAGTGGTTTGGCGACCGGACAGGAGATCTACGAGCAGTACTTC,CASGLATGQEIYEQYF
-,TRBD1,TRBJ2-3,TRBV6-1,18,TGTGCCAGCAGTGCAGTCCTACTACAGGGGCTGGGCACAGATACGCAGTATTTT,CASSAVLLQGLGTDTQYF
-,-,TRBJ2-1,TRBV6-5,14,TGTGCCAGCAGTTACTCATCAGGGGACGATGAGCAGTTCTTC,CASSYSSGDDEQFF
-,TRBD1,TRBJ2-3,TRBV5-4,14,TGTGCCAGCAGCATAGAACAGGGGTCAGATACGCAGTATTTT,CASSIEQGSDTQYF
-,TRBD1,TRBJ2-3,TRBV7-2,14,TGTGCCAGCAGCTTAACAGGGGGCGCAGATACGCAGTATTTT,CASSLTGGADTQYF
-,TRBD1,TRBJ2-6,TRBV27,16,TGTGCCAGCAGTTTAGAGGGGGCGCAAGGGGCCAACGTCCTGACTTTC,CASSLEGAQGANVLTF
-,TRBD1,TRBJ2-7,TRBV6-4,17,TGTGCCAGCAATTCGGGACAGGGTCCCTCGATAGACTACGAGCAGTACTTC,CASNSGQGPSIDYEQYF
-,-,TRBJ2-7,TRBV7-8,14,TGTGCCAGCAGCTTACCAGGGTCAACCTACGAGCAGTACTTC,CASSLPGSTYEQYF
-,TRBD1,TRBJ1-5,TRBV7-8,16,TGTGCCAGCAGCCGCCGGGACAGGACCCTTCATCAGCCCCAGCATTTT,CASSRRDRTLHQPQHF
-,TRBD2,TRBJ2-7,TRBV24-1,16,TGTGCCACCAGTGACCCGGGGGGTGCTCGCCCCTACGAGCAGTACTTC,CATSDPGGARPYEQYF
once,TRBD2,TRBJ2-4,TRBV10-3,16,TGTGCCATCAGTGAGTCGCGCGGGAGAGACAAAAACATTCAGTACTTC,CAISESRGRDKNIQYF
-,TRBD1,TRBJ2-7,TRBV10-3,12,TGTGCCATCAGCTTCACAGGGGCGGAGCAGTACTTC,CAISFTGAEQYF
-,TRBD2,TRBJ2-3,TRBV5-1,13,TGCGCCAGCAGCTTAGGACTAGAGGATACGCAGTATTTT,CASSLGLEDTQYF
-,-,TRBJ2-1,TRBV25-1,12,TGTGCCAGCAGTGAATTGGCCAATGAGCAGTTCTTC,CASSELANEQFF
-,TRBD1,TRBJ1-6,TRBV19,15,TGTGCCAGTAGAGGACCGGGACAGGCCCCATCACCCCTCCACTTT,CASRGPGQAPSPLHF
once,-,TRBJ1-4,TRBV18,13,TGTGCCAGCTCCCAACGGGACTATGCAAAACTGTTTTTT,CASSQRDYAKLFF